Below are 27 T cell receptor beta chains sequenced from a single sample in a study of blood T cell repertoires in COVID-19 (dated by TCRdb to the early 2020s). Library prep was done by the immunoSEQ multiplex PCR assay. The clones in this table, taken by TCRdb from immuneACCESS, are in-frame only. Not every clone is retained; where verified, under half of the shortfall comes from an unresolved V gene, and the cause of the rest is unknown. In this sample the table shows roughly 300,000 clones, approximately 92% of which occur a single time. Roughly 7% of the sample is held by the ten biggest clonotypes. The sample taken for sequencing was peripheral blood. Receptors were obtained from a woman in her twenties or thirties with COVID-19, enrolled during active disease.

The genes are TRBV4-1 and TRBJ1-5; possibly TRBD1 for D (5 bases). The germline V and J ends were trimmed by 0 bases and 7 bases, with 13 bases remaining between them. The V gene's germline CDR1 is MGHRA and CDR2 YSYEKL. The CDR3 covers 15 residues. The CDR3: CASSQESGYRQPQHF. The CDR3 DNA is TGCGCCAGCAGCCAAGAATCTGGGTACAGGCAGCCCCAGCATTTT.

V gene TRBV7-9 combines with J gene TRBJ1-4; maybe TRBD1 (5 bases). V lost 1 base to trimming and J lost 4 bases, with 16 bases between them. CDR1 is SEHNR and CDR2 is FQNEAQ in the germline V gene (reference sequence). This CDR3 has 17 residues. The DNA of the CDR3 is TGTGCCAGCAGCTTAGATGGCAGGGCCCACTTTAATGAAAAACTGTTTTTT. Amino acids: CASSLDGRAHFNEKLFF.

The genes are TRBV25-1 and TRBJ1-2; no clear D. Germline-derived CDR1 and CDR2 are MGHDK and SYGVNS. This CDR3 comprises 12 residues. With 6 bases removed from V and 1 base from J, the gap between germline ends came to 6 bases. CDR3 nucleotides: TGTGCCAGCAGCAGGTTTAACTATGGCTACACCTTC. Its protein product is CASSRFNYGYTF.

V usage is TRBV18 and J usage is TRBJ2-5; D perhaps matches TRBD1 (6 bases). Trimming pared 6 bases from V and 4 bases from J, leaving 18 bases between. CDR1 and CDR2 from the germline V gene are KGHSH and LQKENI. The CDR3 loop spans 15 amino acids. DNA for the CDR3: TGTGCCAGCTCCCCATCGCACGCCAGGGGAGAGACCCAGTACTTC. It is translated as CASSPSHARGETQYF.

CDR3 sequence (DNA): TGCGCCAGCAGCTTGTGGCATAGCGGGAGGGCCTTAGCCAAAAACATTCAGTACTTC. Translating it yields CASSLWHSGRALAKNIQYF. V is TRBV5-1 and J is TRBJ2-4, with 11 bases fitting TRBD2. V gave up 1 base and J gave up 0 bases; unmatched junction bases: 9. Germline V CDR1 and CDR2: SGHRS, YFSETQ. The CDR3 loop spans 19 amino acids.

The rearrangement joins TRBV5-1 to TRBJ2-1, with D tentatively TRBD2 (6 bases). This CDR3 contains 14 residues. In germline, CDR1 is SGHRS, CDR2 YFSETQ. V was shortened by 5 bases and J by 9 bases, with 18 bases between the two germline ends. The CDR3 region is CASSTGVARGEQFF. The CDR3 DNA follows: TGCGCCAGCAGTACGGGAGTCGCACGGGGTGAGCAGTTCTTC.

The CDR3 loop is CASSEPSLRGYTF. Here the CDR3 DNA reads TGTGCCAGCAGTGAACCCTCACTACGGGGCTACACCTTC. The genes are TRBV25-1 and TRBJ1-2; no reliable D call. The CDR3 extends over 13 amino acids. Germline V CDR1 and CDR2: MGHDK, SYGVNS. V dropped 2 bases and J dropped 8 bases, with 12 bases sitting between them.

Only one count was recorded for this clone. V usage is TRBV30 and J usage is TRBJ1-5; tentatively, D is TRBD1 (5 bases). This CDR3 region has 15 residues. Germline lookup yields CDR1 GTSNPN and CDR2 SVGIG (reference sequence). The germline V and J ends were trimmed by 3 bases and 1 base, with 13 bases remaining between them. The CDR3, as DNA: TGTGCCTGGAGCCTGGGGCGGTTGAGCAATCAGCCCCAGCATTTT. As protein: CAWSLGRLSNQPQHF.

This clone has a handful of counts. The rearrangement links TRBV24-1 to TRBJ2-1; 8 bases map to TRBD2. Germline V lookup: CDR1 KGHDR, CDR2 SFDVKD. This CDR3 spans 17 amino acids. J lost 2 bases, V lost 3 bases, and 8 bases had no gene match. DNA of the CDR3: TGTGCCACCAGTGATCCCCGCCCGGGAGGGACCTACAATGAGCAGTTCTTC. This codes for CATSDPRPGGTYNEQFF.

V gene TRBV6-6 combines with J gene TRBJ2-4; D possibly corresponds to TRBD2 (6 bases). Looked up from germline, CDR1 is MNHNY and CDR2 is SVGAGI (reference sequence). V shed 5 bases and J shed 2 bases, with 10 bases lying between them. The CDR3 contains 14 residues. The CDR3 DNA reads TGTGCCAGCAGTCCCCGGGAGACCAAAAACATTCAGTACTTC. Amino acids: CASSPRETKNIQYF.

CDR3 residues: CARPGQVNTEAFF. As DNA, the CDR3 is TGTGCCAGACCGGGACAAGTGAACACTGAAGCTTTCTTT. This chain joins TRBV6-4 and TRBJ1-1; D may be TRBD1 (6 bases). Trimming stripped 9 bases from V and 0 bases from J, with 11 bases between. Germline values: CDR1 MRHNA, CDR2 SNTAGT. CDR3 length: 13 amino acids.

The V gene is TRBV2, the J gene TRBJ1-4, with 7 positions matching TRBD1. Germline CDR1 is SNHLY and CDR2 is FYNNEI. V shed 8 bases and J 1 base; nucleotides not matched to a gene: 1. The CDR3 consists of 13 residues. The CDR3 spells CASGQETNEKLFF. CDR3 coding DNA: TGTGCCAGCGGACAGGAAACTAATGAAAAACTGTTTTTT.

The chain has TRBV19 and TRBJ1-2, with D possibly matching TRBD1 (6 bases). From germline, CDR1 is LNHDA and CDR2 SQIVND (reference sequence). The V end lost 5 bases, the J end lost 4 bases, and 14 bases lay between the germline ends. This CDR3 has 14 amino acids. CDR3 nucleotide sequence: TGTGCCAGTAGTCCCAACAGGGCCCTCTATGGCTACACCTTC. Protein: CASSPNRALYGYTF. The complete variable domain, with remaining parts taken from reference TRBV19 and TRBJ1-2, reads DGGITQSPKYLFRKEGQNVTLSCEQNLNHDAMYWYRQDPGQGLRLIYYSQIVNDFQKGDIAEGYSVSREKKESFPLTVTSAQKNPTAFYLCASSPNRALYGYTFGSGTRLTVV.

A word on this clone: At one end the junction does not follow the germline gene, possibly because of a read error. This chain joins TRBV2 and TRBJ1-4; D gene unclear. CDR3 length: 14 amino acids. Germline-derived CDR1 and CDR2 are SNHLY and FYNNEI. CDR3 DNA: TGTGCCAGCAGAGAAGGGCGGACTAATGAAAAACTGTTTTTT. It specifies CASREGRTNEKLFF.

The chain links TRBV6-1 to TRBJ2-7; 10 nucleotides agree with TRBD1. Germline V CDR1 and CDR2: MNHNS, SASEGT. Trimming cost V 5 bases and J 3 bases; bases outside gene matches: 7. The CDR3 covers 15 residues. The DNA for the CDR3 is TGTGCCAGCAGTTTTCCCAGGGACAGGGGCTACGAGCAGTACTTC. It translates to CASSFPRDRGYEQYF.

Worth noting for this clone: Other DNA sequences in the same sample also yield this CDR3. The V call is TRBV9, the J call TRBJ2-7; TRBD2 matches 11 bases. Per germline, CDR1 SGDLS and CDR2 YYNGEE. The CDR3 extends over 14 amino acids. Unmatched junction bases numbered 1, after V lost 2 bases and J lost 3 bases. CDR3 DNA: TGTGCCAGCAGCGTCGGGACTAGCGGCTACGAGCAGTACTTC. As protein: CASSVGTSGYEQYF. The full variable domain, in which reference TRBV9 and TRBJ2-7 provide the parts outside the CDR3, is DSGVTQTPKHLITATGQRVTLRCSPRSGDLSVYWYQQSLDQGLQFLIQYYNGEERAKGNILERFSAQQFPDLHSELNLSSLELGDSALYFCASSVGTSGYEQYFGPGTRLTVT.

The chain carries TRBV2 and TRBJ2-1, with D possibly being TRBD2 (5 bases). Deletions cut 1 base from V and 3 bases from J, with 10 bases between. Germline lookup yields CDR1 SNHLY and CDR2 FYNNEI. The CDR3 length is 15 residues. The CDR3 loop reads CASSEGSGDYNEQFF. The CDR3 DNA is TGTGCCAGCAGTGAAGGGAGCGGAGACTACAATGAGCAGTTCTTC.

The CDR3 bases are TGTGCCTCCTCCGGGACAGCTAATGAAAAACTGTTTTTT. This translates into CASSGTANEKLFF. V usage is TRBV5-4 and J usage is TRBJ1-4; TRBD1 matches at 7 bases. The germline V gene encodes CDR1 SGHNT and CDR2 YYREEE (reference sequence). Trimming cost V 10 bases and J 3 bases; bases outside gene matches: 6. This CDR3 comprises 13 residues.

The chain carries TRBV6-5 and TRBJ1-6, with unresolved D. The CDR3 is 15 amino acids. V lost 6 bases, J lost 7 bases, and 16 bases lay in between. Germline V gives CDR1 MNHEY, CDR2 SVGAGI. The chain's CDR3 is CASSLTRPGNSPLHF. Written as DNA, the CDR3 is TGTGCCAGCAGCCTGACGCGTCCGGGGAATTCACCCCTCCACTTT.

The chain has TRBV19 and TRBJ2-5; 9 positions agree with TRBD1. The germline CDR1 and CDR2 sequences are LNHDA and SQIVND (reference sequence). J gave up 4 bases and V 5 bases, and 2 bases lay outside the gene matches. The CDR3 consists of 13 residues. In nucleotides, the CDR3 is TGTGCCAGTAGTGCGGACAGGGGAGAGACCCAGTACTTC. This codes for CASSADRGETQYF.

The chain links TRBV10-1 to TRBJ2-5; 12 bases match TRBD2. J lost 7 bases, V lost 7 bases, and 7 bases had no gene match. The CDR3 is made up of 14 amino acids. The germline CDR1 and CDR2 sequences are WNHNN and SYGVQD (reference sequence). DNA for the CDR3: TGCGCCAGCATCCTAGCGGGAGGGCCGGGGACCCAGTACTTC. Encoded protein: CASILAGGPGTQYF.

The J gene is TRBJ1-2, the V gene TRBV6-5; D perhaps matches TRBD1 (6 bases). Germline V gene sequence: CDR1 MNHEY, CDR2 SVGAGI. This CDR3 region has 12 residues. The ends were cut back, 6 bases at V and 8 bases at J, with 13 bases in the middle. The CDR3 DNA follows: TGTGCCAGCAGCACCACAGGGAGCGGCTACACCTTC. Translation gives CASSTTGSGYTF.

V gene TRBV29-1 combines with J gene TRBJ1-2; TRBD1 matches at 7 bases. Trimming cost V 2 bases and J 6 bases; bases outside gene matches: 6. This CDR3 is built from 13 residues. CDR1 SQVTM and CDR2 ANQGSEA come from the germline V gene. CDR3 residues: CSVERSGGNGYTF. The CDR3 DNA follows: TGCAGCGTTGAAAGGTCAGGGGGTAATGGCTACACCTTC.

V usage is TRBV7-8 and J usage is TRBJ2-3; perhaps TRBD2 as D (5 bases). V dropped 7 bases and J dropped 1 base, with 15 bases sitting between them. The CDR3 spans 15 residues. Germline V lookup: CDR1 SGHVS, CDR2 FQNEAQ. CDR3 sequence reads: CASKDSRVGTDTQYF. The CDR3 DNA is TGTGCCAGCAAGGATTCGAGGGTGGGCACAGATACGCAGTATTTT.

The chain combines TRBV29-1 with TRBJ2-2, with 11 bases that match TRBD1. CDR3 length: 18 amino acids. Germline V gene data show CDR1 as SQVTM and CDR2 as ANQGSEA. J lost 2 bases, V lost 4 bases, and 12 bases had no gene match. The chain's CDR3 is CSVGRGTGGGANTGELFF. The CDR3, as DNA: TGCAGCGTTGGAAGGGGGACAGGGGGAGGCGCAAACACCGGGGAGCTGTTTTTT.

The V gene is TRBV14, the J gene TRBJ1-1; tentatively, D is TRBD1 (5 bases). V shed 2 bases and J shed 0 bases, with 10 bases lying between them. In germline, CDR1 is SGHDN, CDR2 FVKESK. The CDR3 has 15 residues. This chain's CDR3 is CASSQYDSMNTEAFF. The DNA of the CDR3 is TGTGCCAGCAGCCAATACGACAGCATGAACACTGAAGCTTTCTTT.

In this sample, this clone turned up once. CDR3 nucleotide sequence: TGTGCCAGTACCACAGGGGACACGGAGACCCAGTACTTC. It specifies CASTTGDTETQYF. The genes are TRBV19 and TRBJ2-5; 7 bases fit TRBD1. Looked up from germline, CDR1 is LNHDA and CDR2 is SQIVND (reference sequence). J lost 5 bases, V lost 7 bases, and 7 bases had no gene match. This CDR3 contains 13 residues.